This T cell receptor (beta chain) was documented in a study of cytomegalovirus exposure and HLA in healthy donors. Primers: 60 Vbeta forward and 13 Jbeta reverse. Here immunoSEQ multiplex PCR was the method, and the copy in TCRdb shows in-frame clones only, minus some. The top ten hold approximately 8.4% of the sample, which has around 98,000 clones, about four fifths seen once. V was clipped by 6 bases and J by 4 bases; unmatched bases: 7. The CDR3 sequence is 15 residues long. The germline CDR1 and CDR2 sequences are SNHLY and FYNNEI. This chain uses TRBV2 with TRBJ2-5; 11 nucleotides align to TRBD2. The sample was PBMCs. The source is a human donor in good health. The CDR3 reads CASREGLAAGETQYF. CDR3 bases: TGTGCCAGCAGGGAGGGACTAGCGGCAGGAGAGACCCAGTACTTC.